This T cell receptor beta chain is from a study of cytotoxic CD8 clonotypes in ibrutinib-treated CLL. Study information: Response sampling came at median roughly a year of treatment, ranging about 6 to 36 months. Regarding the study as a whole: Treatment left the uncommon public clonotypes either contracted or stable in frequency.

Details on this clone: The target antigen is unknown.

The CDR3 covers 16 residues. V shed 4 bases and J 8 bases; nucleotides not matched to a gene: 10. The germline V gene has CDR1 MNHEY and CDR2 SVGAGI. Investigators sourced approximately 1.8 micrograms of genomic DNA from cryopreserved PBMCs for TCR beta libraries. The repertoire was sequenced with immunoSEQ multiplex PCR; TCRdb's copy has only in-frame clones and lacks some. The repertoire holds 35,000 to 40,000 clones, with 45% to 50% as singletons. The sequences come from PBMCs, collected before ibrutinib treatment. This TCR was recovered from a human donor with chronic lymphocytic leukemia. V usage is TRBV6-5 and J usage is TRBJ2-1; 11 bases fit TRBD2. CDR3 sequence: CASSSRASGGMDEQFF. The CDR3 DNA sequence: TGTGCCAGCAGTTCCCGGGCTAGCGGGGGGATGGATGAGCAGTTCTTC.